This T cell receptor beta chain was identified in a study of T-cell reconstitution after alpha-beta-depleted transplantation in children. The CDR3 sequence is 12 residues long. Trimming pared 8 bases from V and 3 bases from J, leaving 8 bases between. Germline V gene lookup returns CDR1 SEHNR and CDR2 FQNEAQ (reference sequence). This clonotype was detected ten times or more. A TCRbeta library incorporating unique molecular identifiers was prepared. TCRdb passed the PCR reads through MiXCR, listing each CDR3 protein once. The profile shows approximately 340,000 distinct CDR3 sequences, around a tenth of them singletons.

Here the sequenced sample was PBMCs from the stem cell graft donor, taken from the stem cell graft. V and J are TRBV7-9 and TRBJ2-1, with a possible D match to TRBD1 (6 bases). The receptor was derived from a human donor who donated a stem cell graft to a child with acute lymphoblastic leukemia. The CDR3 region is CASGQSYNEQFF. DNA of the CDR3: TGTGCCAGCGGACAGAGCTACAATGAGCAGTTCTTC.